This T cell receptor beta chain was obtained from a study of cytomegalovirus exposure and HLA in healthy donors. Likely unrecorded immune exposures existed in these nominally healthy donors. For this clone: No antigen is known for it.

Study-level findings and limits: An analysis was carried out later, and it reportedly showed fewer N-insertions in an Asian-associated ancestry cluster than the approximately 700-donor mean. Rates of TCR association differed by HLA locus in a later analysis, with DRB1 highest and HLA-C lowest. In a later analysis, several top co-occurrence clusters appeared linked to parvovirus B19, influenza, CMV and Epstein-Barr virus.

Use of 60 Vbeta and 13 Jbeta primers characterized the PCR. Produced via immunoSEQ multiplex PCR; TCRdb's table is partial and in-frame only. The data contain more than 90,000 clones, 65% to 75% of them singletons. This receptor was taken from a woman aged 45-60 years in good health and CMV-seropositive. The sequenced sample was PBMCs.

The CDR3 is CASSLRGTSGYPDEQFF. Here the CDR3 DNA reads TGTGCCAGCAGCTTAAGGGGGACTAGCGGGTACCCGGATGAGCAGTTCTTC. This chain joins TRBV7-3 and TRBJ2-1; the match to TRBD2 covers 12 bases. Germline trimming cut 1 base from V and 8 bases from J; bases unmatched to any gene: 9. The CDR3 has 17 amino acids. Germline assignment: CDR1 SGHTA and CDR2 FQGTGA.